Listed here is a single T cell receptor (beta chain). The sample originates from a study of T cell changes during pregnancy in multiple sclerosis. Using immunoSEQ multiplex PCR, the repertoire was profiled, and TCRdb retains in-frame clones only, with some absent. The sample yields roughly 60,000 clones, just under 90% seen once. The TCR comes from a female donor with multiple sclerosis, enrolled in a pregnancy study. The sample consisted of CD4+ T cells from peripheral blood mononuclear cells, taken in the first trimester of pregnancy.

The CDR3 DNA reads TGCGCCAGCAGTCAATCGGGGGACAGGGGACTCCACTCTGGAAACACCATATATTTT. As protein: CASSQSGDRGLHSGNTIYF. This chain connects TRBV23-1 to TRBJ1-3, with TRBD1 matching 10 bases. TRBV23-1 is an open reading frame whose function is uncertain. The V segment lost 0 bases and the J segment 0 bases; nucleotides outside the gene matches: 8. The CDR3 runs to 19 residues.